The 19 T cell receptor beta chains reported below all come from one sample, sequenced in a study of cytomegalovirus exposure and HLA in healthy donors. With 60 Vbeta and 13 Jbeta primers, the PCR was carried out. Clones were read by immunoSEQ multiplex PCR, and TCRdb kept only the in-frame ones, dropping some. The data show hundreds of thousands of clones, about 80% seen once. The sequencing input was PBMCs. The receptors stem from a woman aged 60-75 years in good health and CMV-seropositive.

This clone was seen only a few times. This chain connects TRBV6-1 to TRBJ1-5, with no clear D. The V and J ends lost 8 bases and 3 bases respectively, with 11 bases between them. This CDR3 region has 13 residues. Germline V gene lookup returns CDR1 MNHNS and CDR2 SASEGT. DNA of the CDR3: TGTGCCAGCGACTTAGACCCCAATCAGCCCCAGCATTTT. Translating it yields CASDLDPNQPQHF.

V is TRBV16 and J is TRBJ2-7, with 7 bases matching TRBD1. The germline V gene encodes CDR1 KGHSY and CDR2 FQNENV. The CDR3 spans 15 residues. V was pared by 4 bases and J by 4 bases, with 10 bases of the junction left unmatched. The CDR3 here is CASSRIGQDLYEQYF. The CDR3 nucleotides read TGTGCCAGCAGCCGCATAGGACAGGACCTTTACGAGCAGTACTTC.

J is TRBJ1-2 and V is TRBV19, with TRBD1 identical over 8 bases. The CDR3 loop spans 14 amino acids. The V segment lost 5 bases and the J segment 7 bases; nucleotides outside the gene matches: 9. Germline loops: CDR1 LNHDA, CDR2 SQIVND (reference sequence). CDR3 in amino acids: CASSLTGVGSGYTF. The CDR3 region has the DNA TGTGCCAGTAGTTTGACAGGGGTTGGTTCTGGCTACACCTTC.

The rearrangement uses TRBV11-2 and TRBJ2-4; 8 nucleotides agree with TRBD2. Germline lookup yields CDR1 SGHAT and CDR2 FQNNGV. J was trimmed by 11 bases and V by 1 base; bases with no gene match: 13. The CDR3 has 16 residues. CDR3 amino acids: CASSLVGRGGGRVQYF. The CDR3 nucleotides are TGTGCCAGCAGCTTAGTGGGTCGGGGGGGCGGAAGGGTTCAGTACTTC.

This chain uses TRBV30 with TRBJ1-2; no reliable D call. This CDR3 has 15 residues. Germline V gene sequence: CDR1 GTSNPN, CDR2 SVGIG (reference sequence). V dropped 0 bases and J dropped 4 bases, with 15 bases sitting between them. The CDR3: CAWSVPGGQTYGYTF. As DNA, the CDR3 is TGTGCCTGGAGTGTTCCTGGCGGGCAGACCTATGGCTACACCTTC.

This rearrangement joins TRBV6-5 to TRBJ2-2; the match to TRBD1 covers 8 bases. CDR3 length: 14 residues. The V gene's germline CDR1 is MNHEY and CDR2 SVGAGI. The V segment lost 10 bases and the J segment 3 bases; nucleotides outside the gene matches: 7. In DNA form, the CDR3 reads TGTGCCACCGGAGGACAGGGTGACACCGGGGAGCTGTTTTTT. Protein: CATGGQGDTGELFF.

V gene TRBV10-2 combines with J gene TRBJ2-1; maybe TRBD1 (6 bases). This CDR3 comprises 14 residues. From germline, CDR1 is WSHSY and CDR2 SAAADI. The ends were cut back, 0 bases at V and 8 bases at J, with 11 bases in the middle. CDR3 in amino acids: CASSESARGDEQFF. The CDR3, as DNA: TGCGCCAGCAGTGAGTCGGCCAGGGGCGATGAGCAGTTCTTC.

The chain links TRBV28 to TRBJ1-4; 9 positions agree with TRBD1. In germline, CDR1 is MDHEN, CDR2 SYDVKM. V was clipped by 5 bases and J by 8 bases; unmatched bases: 3. This CDR3 is 13 amino acids long. The CDR3: CASSRTGDEKLFF. DNA for the CDR3: TGTGCCAGCAGTAGGACAGGGGACGAAAAACTGTTTTTT.

The V and J genes are TRBV21-1 and TRBJ2-7; TRBD2, the table's D call, was not compared with the DNA. TRBV21-1 is a pseudogene segment. This CDR3 spans 14 amino acids. Here the CDR3 DNA reads TGTGCCAGCACGCCCGGGACTAGCGCCTACGAGCAGTACTTC. It translates to CASTPGTSAYEQYF.

The gene calls are TRBV7-9 and TRBJ2-6, with D uncertain. The CDR3 is 14 amino acids. Germline CDR1 is SEHNR and CDR2 is FQNEAQ (reference sequence). V dropped 4 bases and J dropped 0 bases, with 4 bases sitting between them. Here the CDR3 DNA reads TGTGCCAGCAGCTCCTACTCTGGGGCCAACGTCCTGACTTTC. Its translation is CASSSYSGANVLTF.

The chain links TRBV30 to TRBJ2-5; 9 nucleotides match TRBD2. The CDR3 has 15 residues. Looked up from germline, CDR1 is GTSNPN and CDR2 is SVGIG (reference sequence). V gave up 4 bases and J gave up 4 bases; unmatched junction bases: 10. The CDR3 region has the DNA TGTGCCTGGACCGTAAAGGTAGCGGGAGCAGAGACCCAGTACTTC. It is translated as CAWTVKVAGAETQYF.

This clone was recorded a few times. The rearrangement uses TRBV5-1 and TRBJ1-4; D may be TRBD1 (5 bases). V lost 1 base, J lost 4 bases, and 8 bases lay in between. The CDR3 is 14 amino acids. Germline CDR1 SGHRS, CDR2 YFSETQ. For the CDR3, the DNA is TGCGCCAGCAGCTTGTCAGGGATTAATGAAAAACTGTTTTTT. It specifies CASSLSGINEKLFF.

The chain employs TRBV6-5 and TRBJ1-4; D possibly corresponds to TRBD1 (6 bases). Germline-derived CDR1 and CDR2 are MNHEY and SVGAGI. V was shortened by 5 bases and J by 5 bases, with 15 bases between the two germline ends. The CDR3 spans 15 residues. Here the CDR3 reads CASSRQGQLNEKLFF. The CDR3 DNA sequence: TGTGCCAGCAGTCGTCAGGGGCAACTGAATGAAAAACTGTTTTTT.

The rearrangement uses TRBV27 and TRBJ1-6, with no clear D. The length of the CDR3 is 15 residues. Germline V gene data show CDR1 as MNHEY and CDR2 as SMNVEV (reference sequence). Deletions cut 2 bases from V and 10 bases from J, with 15 bases between. The CDR3 here is CASSLPAGPGSPLHF. The CDR3 DNA sequence: TGTGCCAGCAGTTTACCGGCGGGTCCGGGATCACCCCTCCACTTT.

The rearrangement joins TRBV5-5 to TRBJ1-4, with D maybe TRBD1 (6 bases). Per germline, CDR1 SGHKS and CDR2 YYEKEE (reference sequence). Trimming removed 4 bases at V and 7 bases at J, with 14 bases between. The CDR3 spans 14 residues. CDR3 in DNA: TGTGCCAGCAGCCTGGGCCAGGGGAGTGAAAAACTGTTTTTT. It yields the protein CASSLGQGSEKLFF.

The CDR3 protein is CASTYADYGYTF. As DNA, the CDR3 is TGTGCCAGCACCTACGCGGACTATGGCTACACCTTC. The chain joins TRBV7-9 to TRBJ1-2; no definite D call. Germline V gene lookup returns CDR1 SEHNR and CDR2 FQNEAQ (reference sequence). This CDR3 is built from 12 residues. V lost 7 bases, J lost 3 bases, and 9 bases lay in between.

This chain connects TRBV28 to TRBJ2-7, with D possibly TRBD2 on 5 matching bases. The CDR3 covers 13 residues. V lost 6 bases and J 0 bases, leaving 9 bases between the germline ends. Looked up from germline, CDR1 is MDHEN and CDR2 is SYDVKM. The CDR3 loop is CASSSSPSYEQYF. CDR3 nucleotides: TGTGCCAGCAGCTCTAGCCCCTCCTACGAGCAGTACTTC.

The chain links TRBV15 to TRBJ2-7; D not certain. Germline V lookup: CDR1 LNHNV, CDR2 YYDKDF (reference sequence). Between the trimmed V and J ends, which lost 0 bases and 4 bases, there was a span of 7 bases. The CDR3 is 13 amino acids. The DNA for the CDR3 is TGTGCCACCAGCAGAGAGTCCGGGTACGAGCAGTACTTC. It encodes CATSRESGYEQYF. The full variable domain, rest sourced from reference TRBV15 and TRBJ2-7, is DAMVIQNPRYQVTQFGKPVTLSCSQTLNHNVMYWYQQKSSQAPKLLFHYYDKDFNNEADTPDNFQSRRPNTSFCFLDIRSPGLGDTAMYLCATSRESGYEQYFGPGTRLTVT.

This rearrangement joins TRBV7-9 to TRBJ1-1; 9 bases match TRBD1. Trimming removed 5 bases from V and 5 bases from J; junction bases left unmatched: 6. Germline-derived CDR1 and CDR2 are SEHNR and FQNEAQ (reference sequence). This CDR3 spans 14 amino acids. DNA for the CDR3: TGTGCCAGCAGCCGTGGGACAGGGCCGACTGAAGCTTTCTTT. Protein: CASSRGTGPTEAFF.